Listed here are 3 T cell receptor beta chains from one sample, sequenced in a study of T cell responses to AZD1222 COVID-19 vaccine. Here immunoSEQ multiplex PCR was the method, and the copy in TCRdb shows in-frame clones only, minus some. Of about 78,000 clones in the sample, approximately 85% were seen once. The sample in question was peripheral blood, obtained on day 0 of MenACWY control vaccination. These receptors were taken from an adult in good health.

This clone was counted once. The V call is TRBV12-5, the J call TRBJ1-5; D unclear. Germline V gene sequence: CDR1 LGHNT, CDR2 FRNRAP. V was pared by 7 bases and J by 2 bases, with 12 bases between. The CDR3 length is 14 residues. In DNA form, the CDR3 reads TGTGCTAGTGACTTGGGGATGGGCAATCAGCCCCAGCATTTT. Protein: CASDLGMGNQPQHF.

The CDR3 nucleotides are TGTGCCAGCAGTGATTTTGGGGAACAAGAGACCCAGTACTTC. Its protein is CASSDFGEQETQYF. This chain links TRBV25-1 with TRBJ2-5; no definite D call. Germline loops: CDR1 MGHDK, CDR2 SYGVNS. CDR3 length equals 14 residues. Trimming removed 3 bases at V and 2 bases at J, with 10 bases between.

This chain links TRBV29-1 with TRBJ1-2; D uncertain. Per the germline V gene, CDR1 is SQVTM and CDR2 is ANQGSEA. The CDR3 contains 11 residues. The ends were cut back, 5 bases at V and 4 bases at J, with 8 bases in the middle. As DNA, the CDR3 is TGCAGCGTTCGAGAGGGCTATGGCTACACCTTC. This codes for CSVREGYGYTF.